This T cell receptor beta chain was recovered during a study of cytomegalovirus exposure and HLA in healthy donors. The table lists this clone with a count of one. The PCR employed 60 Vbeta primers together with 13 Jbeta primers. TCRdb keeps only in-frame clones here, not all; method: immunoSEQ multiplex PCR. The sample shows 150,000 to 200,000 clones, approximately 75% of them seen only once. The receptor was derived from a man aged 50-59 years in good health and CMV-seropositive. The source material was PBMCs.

CDR3 sequence (DNA): TGTGCCAGCAGGCGTGACATGGACAGCAAAGTTAATGAAAAACTGTTTTTT. Amino acid sequence: CASRRDMDSKVNEKLFF. This chain connects TRBV2 to TRBJ1-4; perhaps TRBD1 as D (6 bases). Deletions cut 6 bases from V and 4 bases from J, with 21 bases between. The CDR3 length is 17 residues. In germline, CDR1 is SNHLY, CDR2 FYNNEI.